These 28 T cell receptor beta chains were sequenced from one sample in a study of CD4 T cells in relation to SARS-CoV-2 and coronaviruses. No antigens are known for them. CD4+ T cells from unexposed donors were obtained before the COVID-19 pandemic (2011-2018). The cells were cultured for about ten days before CD4+ T cells were isolated. This table comes from immunoSEQ multiplex PCR, and its TCRdb copy is limited to in-frame clones, with some not included. There are around 25,000 clones in the sample; 70% to 80% occur only once, and 14% lies in the top ten. Material for sequencing was CD4+ T cells from PBMCs, cultured in vitro. These receptors all come from a human donor in good health.

The genes are TRBV5-1 and TRBJ1-2; D remains unclear. CDR1 and CDR2 from the germline V gene are SGHRS and YFSETQ. The CDR3 is made up of 12 amino acids. V was trimmed by 0 bases and J by 2 bases, leaving 2 bases between them. This chain's CDR3 is CASSLDNYGYTF. CDR3 sequence (DNA): TGCGCCAGCAGCTTGGACAACTATGGCTACACCTTC.

V is TRBV20-1 and J is TRBJ1-5; D not certain. This CDR3 has 13 residues. V shed 3 bases and J shed 0 bases, with 6 bases lying between them. Germline CDR1 DFQATT, CDR2 SNEGSKA (reference sequence). DNA for the CDR3: TGCAGTGCTAGTCGGAATAGCAATCAGCCCCAGCATTTT. Translating it yields CSASRNSNQPQHF.

This chain connects TRBV30 to TRBJ2-1, with D perhaps matching TRBD1 (6 bases). The V gene lost 0 bases and the J gene lost 8 bases, with 11 bases spanning the gap. Germline loops: CDR1 GTSNPN, CDR2 SVGIG (reference sequence). The CDR3 extends over 13 amino acids. The CDR3: CAWSVRGLDEQFF. CDR3 sequence (DNA): TGTGCCTGGAGTGTTAGGGGGTTGGATGAGCAGTTCTTC.

The gene calls are TRBV7-2 and TRBJ2-3; D perhaps matches TRBD2 (5 bases). CDR1 is SGHTA and CDR2 is FQGNSA in the germline V gene. The CDR3 consists of 15 residues. V dropped 5 bases and J dropped 5 bases, with 17 bases sitting between them. The CDR3 DNA is TGTGCCAGCAGCCCCTCGCGGGTCTCGGGAGATACGCAGTATTTT. Residues: CASSPSRVSGDTQYF.

The chain links TRBV18 to TRBJ1-4; D remains unclear. Germline values: CDR1 KGHSH, CDR2 LQKENI. The CDR3 has 16 residues. Trimming cost V 2 bases and J 6 bases, with 16 bases left between them. CDR3 sequence (DNA): TGTGCCAGCTCACCAGTGGCAGGTGATGGGGATGAAAAACTGTTTTTT. Translating it yields CASSPVAGDGDEKLFF.

The CDR3 loop is CASSQDVGRGYNEQFF. CDR3 DNA sequence: TGTGCCAGCAGCCAAGATGTGGGCAGGGGGTACAATGAGCAGTTCTTC. The rearrangement links TRBV4-2 to TRBJ2-1; 7 nucleotides agree with TRBD1. CDR3 size: 16 residues. J was trimmed by 4 bases and V by 0 bases; bases with no gene match: 6. Germline assignment: CDR1 LGHNA and CDR2 YNFKEQ.

The rearrangement joins TRBV5-1 to TRBJ1-1; a weak D match, TRBD1 (5 bases). The V end lost 3 bases, the J end lost 0 bases, and 6 bases lay between the germline ends. This CDR3 has 13 residues. The germline V gene has CDR1 SGHRS and CDR2 YFSETQ. Here the CDR3 reads CASSWGLNTEAFF. CDR3 DNA sequence: TGCGCCAGCAGCTGGGGACTGAACACTGAAGCTTTCTTT.

The chain couples TRBV5-1 to TRBJ2-1; 8 nucleotides agree with TRBD2. Germline V lookup: CDR1 SGHRS, CDR2 YFSETQ. This CDR3 is 20 amino acids long. V lost 0 bases and J lost 4; bases outside the gene matches: 18. The CDR3 sequence: CASSLGLAGGVDSQYNEQFF. DNA of the CDR3: TGCGCCAGCAGCTTGGGTCTAGCGGGCGGAGTCGACTCCCAATACAATGAGCAGTTCTTC.

V gene TRBV5-1 combines with J gene TRBJ2-5; the D gene is possibly TRBD2 (6 bases). V was clipped by 3 bases and J by 5 bases, with 17 bases between them. The CDR3 runs to 15 residues. Germline V lookup: CDR1 SGHRS, CDR2 YFSETQ. The CDR3 region is CASSWTAGHRETQYF. In nucleotides, the CDR3 is TGCGCCAGCAGCTGGACGGCGGGGCATAGGGAGACCCAGTACTTC.

This chain connects TRBV11-3 to TRBJ2-1, with unresolved D. The V end lost 4 bases, the J end lost 4 bases, and 5 bases lay between the germline ends. CDR1 and CDR2 (germline): SGHNT, YENEEA. CDR3 length equals 12 residues. This chain's CDR3 is CASSSGYNEQFF. CDR3 DNA sequence: TGTGCCAGCAGCTCAGGATACAATGAGCAGTTCTTC.

The genes are TRBV20-1 and TRBJ2-1, with D uncertain. Germline-derived CDR1 and CDR2 are DFQATT and SNEGSKA (reference sequence). The CDR3 extends over 11 amino acids. V was trimmed by 3 bases and J by 6 bases, leaving 6 bases between them. In DNA form, the CDR3 reads TGCAGTGCTAGGGAGTTCAATGAGCAGTTCTTC. It encodes CSAREFNEQFF.

The rearrangement links TRBV28 to TRBJ2-1, with a tentative D call TRBD1 (8 bases). The CDR3 has 16 amino acids. CDR1 is MDHEN and CDR2 is SYDVKM in the germline V gene. Trimming left V 2 bases short and J 7 bases short, with 18 bases between. The DNA of the CDR3 is TGTGCCAGCAGTTTACCCTGGACAGGGAGGGTAAATGAGCAGTTCTTC. Translating gives CASSLPWTGRVNEQFF.

The chain joins TRBV3-1 (or the pseudogene TRBV3-2) to TRBJ1-4; D perhaps matches TRBD1 (6 bases). Germline V lookup: CDR1 LGHDT, CDR2 YNNKEL (reference sequence). The CDR3 loop spans 16 amino acids. V was shortened by 8 bases and J by 0 bases, with 16 bases between the two germline ends. CDR3 nucleotide sequence: TGTGCCAGCTCCCGAACAGGGATCGCAACTAATGAAAAACTGTTTTTT. Encoded protein: CASSRTGIATNEKLFF.

The chain carries TRBV6-5 and TRBJ1-4, with D maybe TRBD1 (6 bases). The germline V gene encodes CDR1 MNHEY and CDR2 SVGAGI. The germline V and J ends were trimmed by 6 bases and 8 bases, with 19 bases remaining between them. The CDR3 extends over 15 amino acids. DNA of the CDR3: TGTGCCAGCAGCTCCGGCGGGGGCTTAAAGGAAAAACTGTTTTTT. It encodes CASSSGGGLKEKLFF.

The chain links TRBV5-1 to TRBJ2-7, with D possibly being TRBD2 (5 bases). Germline CDR1 and CDR2: SGHRS and YFSETQ. Deletions cut 0 bases from V and 0 bases from J, with 10 bases between. The CDR3 extends over 15 amino acids. The CDR3 here is CASSLAIGSSYEQYF. The CDR3 coding sequence is TGCGCCAGCAGCTTGGCTATAGGGAGCTCCTACGAGCAGTACTTC.

The CDR3 DNA follows: TGTGCCACCAGCAGGACTCTTGGAAGCTCCTACAATGAGCAGTTCTTC. Amino acids: CATSRTLGSSYNEQFF. The chain has TRBV15 and TRBJ2-1; D not certain. V shed 3 bases and J shed 0 bases, with 12 bases lying between them. The CDR3 is made up of 16 amino acids. The germline gives CDR1 LNHNV, CDR2 YYDKDF (reference sequence).

This clone has a handful of counts. The chain is built from TRBV7-9 and TRBJ2-5; unclear D gene. CDR1 is SEHNR, CDR2 FQNEAQ, per germline (reference sequence). V dropped 3 bases and J dropped 1 base, with 3 bases sitting between them. This CDR3 has 12 residues. CDR3 sequence (DNA): TGTGCCAGCAGCTTTTCCCAAGAGACCCAGTACTTC. This translates into CASSFSQETQYF.

The rearrangement joins TRBV12-3 or TRBV12-4 to TRBJ1-5, with TRBD1 matching 7 bases. The CDR3 covers 13 residues. V lost 6 bases and J lost 5; bases outside the gene matches: 4. Here the CDR3 DNA reads TGTGCCAGCAGACTCAGGGGGGATCAGCCCCAGCATTTT. Its protein product is CASRLRGDQPQHF.

The rearrangement links TRBV24-1 to TRBJ2-1; D is uncertain. The CDR3 is made up of 14 amino acids. V shed 5 bases and J shed 12 bases, with 19 bases lying between them. Germline values: CDR1 KGHDR, CDR2 SFDVKD. The CDR3 here is CATSGGLHTVGQFF. Here the CDR3 DNA reads TGTGCCACCAGTGGTGGTCTCCATACGGTGGGGCAGTTCTTC.

This clone came up once. J is TRBJ2-6 and V is TRBV5-6, with unresolved D. Per the germline V gene, CDR1 is SGHDT and CDR2 is YYEEEE. The V end lost 2 bases, the J end lost 0 bases, and 6 bases lay between the germline ends. This CDR3 has 15 amino acids. CDR3 loop: CASSLAHSGANVLTF. In nucleotides, the CDR3 is TGTGCCAGCAGCTTAGCCCACTCTGGGGCCAACGTCCTGACTTTC.

This chain uses TRBV12-5 with TRBJ1-2, with D uncertain. The CDR3 loop spans 13 amino acids. V was trimmed by 0 bases and J by 8 bases, leaving 10 bases between them. Germline lookup yields CDR1 LGHNT and CDR2 FRNRAP. The CDR3 reads CASGLVAGSGYTF. For the CDR3, the DNA is TGTGCTAGTGGTTTGGTCGCCGGGAGCGGCTACACCTTC.

The rearrangement links TRBV7-2 to TRBJ2-5; 9 bases line up with TRBD1. CDR1 and CDR2 from the germline V gene are SGHTA and FQGNSA. This CDR3 spans 15 amino acids. V shed 4 bases, J shed 3 bases, and the junction held 6 bases outside the gene matches. The chain's CDR3 is CASSSRGDREETQYF. The CDR3, as DNA: TGTGCCAGCAGCTCCAGGGGGGACAGGGAAGAGACCCAGTACTTC.

V is TRBV7-3 and J is TRBJ1-5; the D gene is possibly TRBD1 (6 bases). The CDR3 loop spans 16 amino acids. V lost 3 bases, J lost 3 bases, and 15 bases lay in between. Germline values: CDR1 SGHTA, CDR2 FQGTGA. The CDR3 DNA sequence: TGTGCCAGCAGCTTCCGGAGAGGGGGTCCCAATCAGCCCCAGCATTTT. It is translated as CASSFRRGGPNQPQHF.

The rearrangement links TRBV19 to TRBJ1-5; 7 positions match TRBD1. CDR3 length: 15 amino acids. Germline V CDR1 and CDR2: LNHDA, SQIVND (reference sequence). V was pared by 5 bases and J by 2 bases, with 6 bases of the junction left unmatched. CDR3 DNA sequence: TGTGCCAGTAGTCTGGGGACAGCAGGCAATCAGCCCCAGCATTTT. As protein: CASSLGTAGNQPQHF.

The chain couples TRBV5-6 to TRBJ1-2, with unresolved D. V gave up 0 bases and J gave up 4 bases, with 4 bases separating them. From germline, CDR1 is SGHDT and CDR2 YYEEEE. The CDR3 spans 12 residues. CDR3 sequence: CASSLGRYGYTF. The CDR3 DNA follows: TGTGCCAGCAGCTTGGGGCGCTATGGCTACACCTTC.

This chain uses TRBV9 with TRBJ1-5; D possibly corresponds to TRBD1 (5 bases). In germline, CDR1 is SGDLS, CDR2 YYNGEE. The CDR3 extends over 15 amino acids. Trimming pared 5 bases from V and 2 bases from J, leaving 14 bases between. CDR3 residues: CASSEGTIGNQPQHF. In DNA form, the CDR3 reads TGTGCCAGCAGTGAAGGGACGATAGGCAATCAGCCCCAGCATTTT.

The rearrangement joins TRBV24-1 to TRBJ2-1; D is undetermined. The CDR3 is 16 residues long. Germline CDR1 and CDR2: KGHDR and SFDVKD. The germline V and J ends were trimmed by 5 bases and 3 bases, with 16 bases remaining between them. CDR3 region: CATSASGEVYYNEQFF. The CDR3 region has the DNA TGTGCCACCAGTGCCTCCGGAGAGGTTTACTACAATGAGCAGTTCTTC.

V is TRBV27 and J is TRBJ2-5, with D perhaps matching TRBD2 (6 bases). This CDR3 has 15 amino acids. Trimming removed 7 bases from V and 6 bases from J, with 21 bases in between. From germline, CDR1 is MNHEY and CDR2 SMNVEV (reference sequence). The chain's CDR3 is CASNMSRMGGKTQYF. The CDR3 DNA follows: TGTGCCAGCAACATGTCCCGAATGGGCGGGAAGACCCAGTACTTC.